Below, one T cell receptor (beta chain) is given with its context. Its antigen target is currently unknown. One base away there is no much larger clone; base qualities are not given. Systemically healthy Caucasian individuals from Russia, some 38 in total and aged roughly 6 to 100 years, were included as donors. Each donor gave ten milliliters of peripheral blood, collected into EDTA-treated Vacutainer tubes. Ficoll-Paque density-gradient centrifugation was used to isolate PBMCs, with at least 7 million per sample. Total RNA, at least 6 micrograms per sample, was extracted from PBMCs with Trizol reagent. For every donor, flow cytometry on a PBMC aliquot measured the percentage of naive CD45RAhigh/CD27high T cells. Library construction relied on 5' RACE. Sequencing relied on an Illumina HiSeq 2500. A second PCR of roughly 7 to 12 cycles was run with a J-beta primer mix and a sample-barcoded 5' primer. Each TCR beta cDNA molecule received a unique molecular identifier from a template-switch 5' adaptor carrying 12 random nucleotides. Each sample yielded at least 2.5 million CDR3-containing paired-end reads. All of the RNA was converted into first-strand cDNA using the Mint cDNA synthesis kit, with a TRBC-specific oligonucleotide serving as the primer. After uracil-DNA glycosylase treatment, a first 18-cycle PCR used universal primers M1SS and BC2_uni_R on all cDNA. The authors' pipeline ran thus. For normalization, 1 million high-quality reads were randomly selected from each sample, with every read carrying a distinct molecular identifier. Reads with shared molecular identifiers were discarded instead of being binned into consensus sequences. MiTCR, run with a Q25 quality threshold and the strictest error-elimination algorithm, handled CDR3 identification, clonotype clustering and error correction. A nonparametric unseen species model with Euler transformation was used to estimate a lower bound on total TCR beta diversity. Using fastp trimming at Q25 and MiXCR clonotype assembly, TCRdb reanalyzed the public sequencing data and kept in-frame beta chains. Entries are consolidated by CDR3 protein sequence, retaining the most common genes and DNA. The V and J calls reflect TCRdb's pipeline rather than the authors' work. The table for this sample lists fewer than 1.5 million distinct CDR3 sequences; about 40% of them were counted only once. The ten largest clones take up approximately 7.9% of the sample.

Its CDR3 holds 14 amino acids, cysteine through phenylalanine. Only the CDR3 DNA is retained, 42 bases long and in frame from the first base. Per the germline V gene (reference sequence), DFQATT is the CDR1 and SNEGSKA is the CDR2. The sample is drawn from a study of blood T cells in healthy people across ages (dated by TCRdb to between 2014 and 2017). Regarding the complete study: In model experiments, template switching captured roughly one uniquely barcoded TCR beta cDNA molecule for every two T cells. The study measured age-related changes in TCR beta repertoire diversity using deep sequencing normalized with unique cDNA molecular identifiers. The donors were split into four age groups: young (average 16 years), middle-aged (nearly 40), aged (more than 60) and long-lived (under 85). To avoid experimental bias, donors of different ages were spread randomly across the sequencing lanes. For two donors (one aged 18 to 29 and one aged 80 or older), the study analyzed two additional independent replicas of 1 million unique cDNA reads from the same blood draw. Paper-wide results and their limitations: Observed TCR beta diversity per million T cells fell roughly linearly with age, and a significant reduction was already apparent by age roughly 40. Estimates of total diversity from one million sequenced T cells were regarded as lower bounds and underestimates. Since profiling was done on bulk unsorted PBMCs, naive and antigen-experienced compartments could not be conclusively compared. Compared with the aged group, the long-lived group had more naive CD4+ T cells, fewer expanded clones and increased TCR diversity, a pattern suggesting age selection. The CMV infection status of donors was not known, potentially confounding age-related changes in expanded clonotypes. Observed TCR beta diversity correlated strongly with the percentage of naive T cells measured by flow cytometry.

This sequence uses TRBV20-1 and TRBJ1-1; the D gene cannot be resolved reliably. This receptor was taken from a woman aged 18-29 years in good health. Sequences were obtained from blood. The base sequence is TGCAGCGCAATTCCGGGGTCCATGAACACTGAAGCTTTCTTT. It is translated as CSAIPGSMNTEAFF.